Below are 9 T cell receptor beta chains sequenced from a single sample in a study of shared clonotypes between healthy human individuals. Repertoires were generated with immunoSEQ multiplex PCR, while TCRdb's copy carries only in-frame clones and drops some. The data hold over a million clones, with approximately 78% observed a single time. Source material: memory CD4+ T cells from PBMCs. Documented subset: CD45RA-negative fraction. These receptors were obtained from a man younger than 30 in good health. Some clones in this sample may be carry-over from other donors' samples.

CDR3 protein: CASSADRGKTEAFF. The CDR3 DNA follows: TGTGCCAGCAGCGCGGACAGGGGAAAAACTGAAGCTTTCTTT. The gene calls are TRBV9 and TRBJ1-1; 9 bases are a match to TRBD1. CDR1 and CDR2 (germline): SGDLS, YYNGEE. CDR3 length: 14 amino acids. The junction had 5 bases not matched to a gene; V was cut back by 3 bases and J by 5 bases. Full variable domain (outside the CDR3, taken from reference TRBV9 and TRBJ1-1): DSGVTQTPKHLITATGQRVTLRCSPRSGDLSVYWYQQSLDQGLQFLIQYYNGEERAKGNILERFSAQQFPDLHSELNLSSLELGDSALYFCASSADRGKTEAFFGQGTRLTVV.

The chain carries TRBV2 and TRBJ1-1; D possibly corresponds to TRBD1 (5 bases). Per the germline V gene, CDR1 is SNHLY and CDR2 is FYNNEI. V lost 5 bases, J lost 4 bases, and 8 bases lay in between. There are 12 residues in the CDR3. The CDR3 DNA sequence: TGTGCCAGCAGTCCACAGGTCACTGAAGCTTTCTTT. It encodes CASSPQVTEAFF. Full variable domain (rest looked up from reference TRBV2 and TRBJ1-1): EPEVTQTPSHQVTQMGQEVILRCVPISNHLYFYWYRQILGQKVEFLVSFYNNEISEKSEIFDDQFSVERPDGSNFTLKIRSTKLEDSAMYFCASSPQVTEAFFGQGTRLTVV.

This chain connects TRBV4-3 to TRBJ2-1; D is perhaps TRBD1 (6 bases). Germline lookup yields CDR1 LGHNA and CDR2 YSLEER. V was pared by 0 bases and J by 6 bases, with 15 bases between. CDR3 length equals 16 residues. DNA for the CDR3: TGCGCCAGCAGCCAAGATCTTCAGGGGCTCGGCAATGAGCAGTTCTTC. This encodes CASSQDLQGLGNEQFF.

Turning to this clone: An end of the junction does not agree with germline; a read error may underlie this. The chain combines TRBV6-1 with TRBJ2-3; TRBD2 agrees at 11 bases. From germline, CDR1 is MNHNS and CDR2 SASEGT. The CDR3 has 11 amino acids. CDR3 nucleotide sequence: TGTGCCAGCAGCGCACTAGCGGGAGCACATTTT. Amino acid sequence: CASSALAGAHF.

Only one count was recorded for this clone. The chain recombines TRBV2 with TRBJ2-7; perhaps TRBD2 as D (6 bases). The V end was cut by 5 bases, the J end by 5 bases, with 19 bases between. Per the germline V gene, CDR1 is SNHLY and CDR2 is FYNNEI. This CDR3 has 15 residues. The chain's CDR3 is CASSQTTGTYDEQYF. The CDR3 nucleotides are TGTGCCAGCAGTCAGACCACCGGGACTTATGACGAGCAGTACTTC. The variable domain in full, with the rest retrieved from reference TRBV2 and TRBJ2-7, is EPEVTQTPSHQVTQMGQEVILRCVPISNHLYFYWYRQILGQKVEFLVSFYNNEISEKSEIFDDQFSVERPDGSNFTLKIRSTKLEDSAMYFCASSQTTGTYDEQYFGPGTRLTVT.

This chain uses TRBV5-1 with TRBJ2-7; D is ambiguous. CDR1 is SGHRS, CDR2 YFSETQ, per germline. The CDR3 is made up of 13 amino acids. Trimming removed 0 bases at V and 3 bases at J, with 7 bases between. The CDR3 spells CASSLAVDYEQYF. CDR3 nucleotides: TGCGCCAGCAGCTTGGCCGTCGACTACGAGCAGTACTTC.

The chain employs TRBV27 and TRBJ1-3; D remains ambiguous. Trimming stripped 2 bases from V and 0 bases from J, with 11 bases between. The CDR3 has 16 residues. Germline CDR1 MNHEY, CDR2 SMNVEV (reference sequence). The CDR3 spells CASSLKPGYSGNTIYF. The CDR3 DNA is TGTGCCAGCAGTTTAAAGCCAGGTTACTCTGGAAACACCATATATTTT.

The chain links TRBV5-1 to TRBJ2-3; 11 nucleotides agree with TRBD2. With 3 bases clipped from V and 5 bases from J, the junction kept 5 bases outside the gene matches. Germline CDR1 and CDR2: SGHRS and YFSETQ. CDR3 length equals 15 residues. This chain's CDR3 is CASSSGTSGIDTQYF. In nucleotides, the CDR3 is TGCGCCAGCAGCTCCGGGACTAGCGGAATAGATACGCAGTATTTT.

The rearrangement joins TRBV29-1 to TRBJ2-1; 9 bases are shared with TRBD1. V dropped 5 bases and J dropped 9; count of bases not matched to a gene: 8. Germline V gene data show CDR1 as SQVTM and CDR2 as ANQGSEA. This CDR3 is 13 amino acids long. CDR3 nucleotide sequence: TGCAGCGTTCGGGACAGGGTTCGAAGTGAGCAGTTCTTC. Its protein is CSVRDRVRSEQFF.